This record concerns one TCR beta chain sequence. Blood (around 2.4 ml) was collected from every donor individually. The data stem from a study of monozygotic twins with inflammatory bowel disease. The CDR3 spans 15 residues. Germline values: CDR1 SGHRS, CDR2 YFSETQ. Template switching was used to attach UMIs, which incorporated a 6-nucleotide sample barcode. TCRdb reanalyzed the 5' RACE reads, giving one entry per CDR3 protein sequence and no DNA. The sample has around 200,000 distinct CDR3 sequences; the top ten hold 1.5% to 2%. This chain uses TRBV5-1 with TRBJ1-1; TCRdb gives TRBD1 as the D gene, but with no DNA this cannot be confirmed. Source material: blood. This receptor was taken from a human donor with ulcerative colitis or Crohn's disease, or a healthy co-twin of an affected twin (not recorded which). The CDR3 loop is CASSLAMGGFTEAFF.